This TCR beta chain was captured by sequencing in a study of siplizumab effects on memory and regulatory T cells. The study's findings and limits: The study did not confirm that proliferating Tregs from siplizumab cultures were suppressive. It was not possible to assign a naive or memory phenotype to roughly 75-95% of proliferating CD4+ or CD8+ clones.

Assay: immunoSEQ multiplex PCR; the TCRdb copy retains only in-frame clones and omits some. The data show about 100,000 clones, 80% to 95% seen once. With 3 bases removed from V and 0 bases from J, the gap between germline ends came to 15 bases. The CDR3 runs to 17 residues. Germline-derived CDR1 and CDR2 are ENHRY and SYGVKD. On this clone itself: Its specificity is unknown.

The origin of this receptor is a human donor in good health. Some clones in this sample may be carry-over from other donors' samples. Sequenced input: CD4+ T cells sorted from blood. The chain carries TRBV10-3 and TRBJ1-3; D may be TRBD1 (5 bases). The CDR3 protein is CAISERIGHTSGNTIYF. For the CDR3, the DNA is TGTGCCATCAGTGAAAGGATAGGACATACCTCTGGAAACACCATATATTTT.